This T cell receptor (beta chain) was observed in a study of blood T cell repertoires in COVID-19 (dated by TCRdb to 2019 to 2021). Context from the whole study: Collaborator samples came from the United States, Italy and Spain and covered acute and convalescent phases of COVID-19. The material from the prospective study consisted of cDNA or gDNA derived from T cells, B-cell-depleted T cells, or PBMCs. Deeply sampled blood TCRbeta repertoires from subjects exposed to, actively infected with, or recovered from COVID-19 were included in the dataset. The repertoires were released in a freely available public database intended as a resource for research on the immune response to SARS-CoV-2. The samples were drawn from two sources: the first 160 participants of the ongoing ImmuneRACE study, and over 1,000 subjects contributed by 6 global collaborators. The sample metadata nearly always contained a de-identified subject ID, COVID-19 status, age in years and sex. Where HLA class I and class II types were available, the types were taken from metadata supplied by the sample provider, not from assay-based typing. Study-wide conclusions, independent of this receptor: The quantity of clinical and demographic metadata differed by source and by participant and was supplied without curation.

Enrolling through a virtual design, the prospective study's participants ranged in age from about 18 to 89 years and lived across 24 United States geographic areas. Cohort assignment in the prospective study relied on participant-reported clinical history from a screening survey and a study questionnaire. Each participant in the prospective study had whole blood, serum and a nasopharyngeal or oropharyngeal swab collected by mobile phlebotomists. Prospective study participants could optionally give additional blood draws and questionnaires over a roughly 2-month period. Blood samples from the prospective study were shipped frozen or at room temperature prior to DNA extraction. TCRbeta CDR3 regions were amplified from genomic DNA by means of the immunoSEQ Assay, a bias-controlled multiplex PCR. Under the source paper's analysis protocol: Within the assay, amplification of reference gene primers was used to estimate how many nucleated cells each sample contained. Sequence reads were collapsed and filtered to measure the absolute abundance of every unique TCRbeta CDR3 rearrangement. For each sample, productive Simpson clonality was calculated as the square root of Simpson's diversity index across productive rearrangements. Not all clones reach the TCRdb copy of this immuneACCESS table, which keeps in-frame sequences only. Checked studies attribute under half of the gap to unresolved V genes and leave the rest unexplained. From that table come the V and J calls and clone size; the DNA was used to work out D and trimming. The sample table holds approximately 280,000 clones, of which roughly 89% were seen once. Clones ranked in the top ten supply 1.5% to 2% of the sample.

A word on this clone: The specificity of this receptor is unknown. No clone much larger than this one lies a single base away; base qualities are absent.

This receptor was identified in a woman aged 18-29 years with acute COVID-19. The sample was PBMCs or T cells enriched from blood (not recorded which).

The nucleotides read TGTGCCAGCTCACCAAGGGGCCACACCCCCGGTCAGCCCCAGCATTTT. The resulting protein is CASSPRGHTPGQPQHF. The sequence is built from TRBV18 and TRBJ1-5, with TRBD1 tentatively as D gene (5 bases match). Deletion took 2 bases off V and 6 bases off J, with a span of 17 bases between the germline ends. The CDR3, cysteine through phenylalanine, is 16 amino acids long. Only the CDR3 DNA stays, 48 bases, in frame from base 1. From a lookup of the germline V gene, CDR1 and CDR2 are KGHSH and LQKENI.